Listed below are T cell receptor beta chains from one sample, sequenced in a study of T cells in narcolepsy. Clones were read by immunoSEQ multiplex PCR, and TCRdb kept only the in-frame ones, dropping some. The sample comprises tens of thousands of clones, about 91% of which are singletons, and roughly 1.3% rests with the top ten. Source material: CD45RA- memory CD4+ T cells from PBMCs. These receptors all stem from a human donor with narcolepsy. Both conserved end residues are part of each CDR3. The order of the fields is clone size, CDR3 length, V gene, CDR3 protein. Clone size is shown for a subset of rows, as once, few, many or a class of expanded clone.

>NA|14|TRBV6-5
CATRQGIMNTEAFF
>NA|14|TRBV6-5
CASRNPSPGNTIYF
>NA|15|TRBV25-1
CASSELRQGGDTQYF
>NA|16|TRBV2
CASRGGTVGGNQPQHF
>NA|17|TRBV27
CASSAGTGGGRVDQQFF
>NA|16|TRBV4-3
CASSQGTGEGNQPQHF
>NA|15|TRBV4-2
CASSPRHGDQETQYF
>NA|11|TRBV12-2
CASRPRGEQFF
>NA|14|TRBV27
CASKSTATNYGYTF
>few|16|TRBV7-9
CASTPSVQLLHNEQFF
>NA|14|TRBV6-5
CASSTRDSSYEQYF
>once|13|TRBV2
CASTSGQGTEAFF
>few|16|TRBV5-8
CASSPGTGTGEETQYF
>NA|20|TRBV30
CAWRTGEGFWHAGPYNEQFF
>NA|11|TRBV7-2
CASSPAYEQYF
>NA|12|TRBV7-9
CASSQRDRGYTF
>NA|15|TRBV5-7
CASSFGTVGVAEQYF
>few|13|TRBV9
CASSGPQNYGYTF
>few|14|TRBV7-8
CASSLGTSAGEQYF
>few|15|TRBV5-5
CASSSTGLVGNTIYF
>NA|16|TRBV19
CASSQNLVSSYNEQFF
>NA|15|TRBV6-5
CASSSASGGAEKLFF
>NA|14|TRBV11-2
CASSQAGSLVGYTF
>NA|18|TRBV15
CATSRELAGGPTTGELFF
>few|14|TRBV6-5
CASSLRGSTDTQYF
>NA|16|TRBV5-1
CASSQDPGQMNTEAFF
>NA|11|TRBV11-3
CASSLEETQYF
>NA|14|TRBV10-1
CATQAGRTTDTQYF
>NA|15|TRBV7-6
CASSLAPSGAGTQYF
>once|14|TRBV19
CASSISSGLDEQYF
>few|13|TRBV4-3
CASSRGGGTEAFF
>NA|16|TRBV28
CASSLVVARGNQPQHF
>NA|13|TRBV7-2
CASSLTLRETQYF
>once|13|TRBV19
CASSYRRTDGYTF
>few|15|TRBV18
CASSPSEGFVEKLFF